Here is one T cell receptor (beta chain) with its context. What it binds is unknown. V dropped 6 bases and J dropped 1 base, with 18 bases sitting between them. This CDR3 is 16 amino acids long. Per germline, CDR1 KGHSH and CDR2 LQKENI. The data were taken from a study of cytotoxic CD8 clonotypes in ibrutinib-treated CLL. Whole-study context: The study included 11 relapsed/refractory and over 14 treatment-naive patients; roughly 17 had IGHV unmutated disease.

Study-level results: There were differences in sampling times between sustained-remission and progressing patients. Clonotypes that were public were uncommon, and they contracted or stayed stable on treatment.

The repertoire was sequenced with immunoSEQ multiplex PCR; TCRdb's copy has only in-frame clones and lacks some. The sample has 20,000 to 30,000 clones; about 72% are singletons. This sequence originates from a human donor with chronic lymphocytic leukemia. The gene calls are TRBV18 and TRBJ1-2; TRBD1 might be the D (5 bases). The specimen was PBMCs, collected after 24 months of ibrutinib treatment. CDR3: CASSPNIRGLNYGYTF. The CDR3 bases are TGTGCCAGCTCGCCAAACATCCGGGGCCTTAACTATGGCTACACCTTC. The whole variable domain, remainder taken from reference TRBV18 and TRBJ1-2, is NAGVMQNPRHLVRRRGQEARLRCSPMKGHSHVYWYRQLPEEGLKFMVYLQKENIIDESGMPKERFSAEFPKEGPSILRIQQVVRGDSAAYFCASSPNIRGLNYGYTFGSGTRLTVV.